This T cell receptor beta chain was sequenced in a study of blood T cell repertoires in COVID-19. Study in general: Sample material is recorded as cDNA or gDNA derived from T cells, B-cell-depleted T cells, or PBMCs.

The V gene's germline CDR1 is MNHEY and CDR2 SMNVEV (reference sequence). Trimming at V came to 4 bases and at J to 0 bases, leaving 2 bases not matched to a gene. The CDR3 covers 14 residues. Recovered participants had two consecutive negative NP/OP PCR tests, healthcare professional clearance, or symptom resolution. Original methodology: The assay estimated nucleated cells by amplifying reference gene primers. The data were produced by immunoSEQ multiplex PCR, yet TCRdb's version contains in-frame clones alone and is incomplete. Clone size and the V and J calls come from that table; the DNA yielded D and trimming. The sample lists roughly 330,000 clones; over 80% were seen once.

This rearrangement joins TRBV27 to TRBJ1-1; TRBD1 aligns across 7 bases. The sample taken for sequencing was PBMCs or T cells enriched from blood (not recorded which). The source of this sequence is a young man who had recovered from COVID-19. This CDR3 is CASSWGQLNTEAFF. CDR3 DNA: TGTGCCAGCAGTTGGGGACAGCTGAACACTGAAGCTTTCTTT.